A selection of T cell receptor beta chains follows, all from one sample in a study of vaccination effects on CD4 cells after COVID-19. Sequencing used immunoSEQ multiplex PCR; TCRdb keeps in-frame clones, though not all of them. Of about 52,000 clones detected, approximately 75% appear once; the ten largest clones hold over 5%. No antigen is known for these receptors. Sequenced material: CD4+ T cells from PBMCs cultured with HCoV-OC43 spike peptides, taken before COVID-19 vaccination. Receptors were obtained from a human donor who received a COVID-19 vaccine. CDR3s include the opening cysteine and the closing phenylalanine or tryptophan. Each record gives: J gene, CDR3 length, V gene, clone size, CDR3 protein. A row's size may be missing; if present it is once, few, many or a size class.

J: TRBJ2-2; length: 15; V: TRBV5-8; size: -; CDR3: CASSPWTRAGGELFF
J: TRBJ2-2; length: 16; V: TRBV7-7; size: -; CDR3: CASSLAGGQGVGELFF
J: TRBJ2-6; length: 13; V: TRBV12-3/TRBV12-4; size: -; CDR3: CASSLVGANVLTF
J: TRBJ1-4; length: 16; V: TRBV19; size: few; CDR3: CASSPSPRGPNEKLFF
J: TRBJ1-2; length: 19; V: TRBV19; size: -; CDR3: CASKNDRDGGQPANYGYTF
J: TRBJ2-3; length: 18; V: TRBV7-2; size: -; CDR3: CASSPWTSGGAVTDTQYF
J: TRBJ1-4; length: 16; V: TRBV14; size: -; CDR3: CASSQVLGRNNEKLFF
J: TRBJ2-3; length: 13; V: TRBV7-3; size: -; CDR3: CASSSTVTDTQYF
J: TRBJ1-2; length: 16; V: TRBV18; size: once; CDR3: CASSPPSPLNNYGYTF
J: TRBJ2-1; length: 13; V: TRBV30; size: once; CDR3: CAWGGGLGNEQFF
J: TRBJ2-2; length: 13; V: TRBV5-1; size: -; CDR3: CASSLTNTGELFF
J: TRBJ1-4; length: 15; V: TRBV6-5; size: -; CDR3: CASRGPGTAMEKLFF
J: TRBJ2-1; length: 13; V: TRBV30; size: -; CDR3: CAWESLSYNEQFF
J: TRBJ2-3; length: 16; V: TRBV9; size: -; CDR3: CASSVDNGGASDTQYF
J: TRBJ2-2; length: 17; V: TRBV18; size: -; CDR3: CASSPLPTGGNTGELFF
J: TRBJ1-3; length: 16; V: TRBV7-9; size: -; CDR3: CASSSTGGISGNTIYF
J: TRBJ2-2; length: 14; V: TRBV30; size: few; CDR3: CAWSRQGAWGELFF
J: TRBJ2-1; length: 18; V: TRBV5-8; size: -; CDR3: CASPQGLAGDYSYNEQFF
J: TRBJ1-3; length: 13; V: TRBV30; size: -; CDR3: CAWTWSSGNTIYF
J: TRBJ2-6; length: 15; V: TRBV19; size: -; CDR3: CASSIRNSGANVLTF
J: TRBJ1-3; length: 14; V: TRBV7-2; size: -; CDR3: CASRQGNSGNTIYF
J: TRBJ1-2; length: 14; V: TRBV6-5; size: -; CDR3: CASSLQYRGSGYTF
J: TRBJ2-1; length: 15; V: TRBV24-1; size: -; CDR3: CATSDPTDRGGEQFF
J: TRBJ2-3; length: 18; V: TRBV9; size: -; CDR3: CASSVASFVPGVGDTQYF
J: TRBJ2-5; length: 17; V: TRBV19; size: -; CDR3: CASSMRASGGKMTTQYF
J: TRBJ2-5; length: 13; V: TRBV18; size: -; CDR3: CASSPGQGETQYF
J: TRBJ1-3; length: 15; V: TRBV29-1; size: -; CDR3: CSVAPWTGPGNTIYF
J: TRBJ1-1; length: 15; V: TRBV7-6; size: few; CDR3: CASSENTNPNTEAFF
J: TRBJ2-1; length: 14; V: TRBV5-1; size: few; CDR3: CASVSGGQQSEQFF
J: TRBJ1-6; length: 12; V: TRBV19; size: once; CDR3: CASSIMGSPLHF
J: TRBJ2-1; length: 16; V: TRBV30; size: once; CDR3: CAWSARTAVSYNEQFF
J: TRBJ1-2; length: 14; V: TRBV4-1; size: -; CDR3: CASSQVGNSYGYTF
J: TRBJ1-5; length: 15; V: TRBV6-2/TRBV6-3; size: -; CDR3: CASSLSGGGNQPQHF
J: TRBJ2-1; length: 14; V: TRBV18; size: once; CDR3: CASSPQGAHNEQFF
J: TRBJ1-4; length: 12; V: TRBV12-3/TRBV12-4; size: few; CDR3: CASSFFDEKLFF
J: TRBJ2-5; length: 14; V: TRBV10-3; size: few; CDR3: CAISEAGAQETQYF
J: TRBJ2-1; length: 18; V: TRBV27; size: -; CDR3: CASSPRTSGVSSYNEQFF
J: TRBJ1-4; length: 13; V: TRBV7-8; size: once; CDR3: CASSSTTNEKLFF
J: TRBJ1-1; length: 15; V: TRBV25-1; size: few; CDR3: CASKGQGGVNTEAFF
J: TRBJ1-1; length: 12; V: TRBV24-1; size: -; CDR3: CATSPGGVEAFF
J: TRBJ2-6; length: 15; V: TRBV11-3; size: -; CDR3: CASSLGGDGANVLTF
J: TRBJ2-3; length: 13; V: TRBV9; size: -; CDR3: CASSPNVDDTQYF
J: TRBJ2-5; length: 15; V: TRBV9; size: once; CDR3: CASSSGQGAFETQYF
J: TRBJ1-2; length: 14; V: TRBV2; size: -; CDR3: CASSEDGQYYGYTF
J: TRBJ2-5; length: 15; V: TRBV18; size: -; CDR3: CASSTGGGLQETQYF
J: TRBJ2-3; length: 16; V: TRBV7-2; size: -; CDR3: CASSLGASQNTDTQYF